This T cell receptor (beta chain) was profiled in a study of T cells in Graves' hyperthyroidism and ophthalmopathy. The wider study: Blood was drawn when the patient was first diagnosed and still untreated. Study conclusions and caveats: Within blood appeared most thyroid clonotypes that had expanded above 0.001. Ophthalmopathy was predicted by the model a median of 6.5 months ahead of onset.

This clonotype appeared many times. What it binds is not known. The TCR beta CDR3 regions underwent amplification using RNA transcripts as the source. First-round RT-PCR of the TCR CDR3 relied on the HTBI primer set. TCRdb re-derived calls from the multiplex PCR reads in MiXCR, one entry per CDR3 protein. Of hundreds of thousands of distinct CDR3 sequences listed, 15% to 18% were seen once; the top ten hold approximately 7.5%. No ophthalmopathy progression within 18 months constituted stable Graves' hyperthyroidism. The CDR3 is 16 amino acids. Unmatched junction bases numbered 8, after V lost 4 bases and J lost 2 bases. Looked up from germline, CDR1 is LGHDT and CDR2 is YNNKEL (reference sequence).

V and J are TRBV3-1 and TRBJ2-1, with 7 positions matching TRBD1. Sequenced sample: blood. This TCR was recovered from a woman between 18 and 29 years old with Graves' hyperthyroidism. CDR3 DNA sequence: TGTGCCAGCAGCCCTGTGGGGACAGAAACCTACAATGAGCAGTTCTTC. It yields the protein CASSPVGTETYNEQFF.